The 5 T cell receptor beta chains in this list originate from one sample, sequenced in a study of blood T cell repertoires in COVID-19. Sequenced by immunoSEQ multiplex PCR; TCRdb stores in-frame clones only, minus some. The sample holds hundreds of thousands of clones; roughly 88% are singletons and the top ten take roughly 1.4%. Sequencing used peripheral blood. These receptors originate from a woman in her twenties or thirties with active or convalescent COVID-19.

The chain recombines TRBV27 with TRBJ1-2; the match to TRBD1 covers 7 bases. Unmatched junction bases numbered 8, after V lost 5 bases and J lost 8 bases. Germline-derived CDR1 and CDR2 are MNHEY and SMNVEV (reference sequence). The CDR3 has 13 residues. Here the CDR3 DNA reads TGTGCCAGCAGTACAACACAGGGGCAAGGCTACACCTTC. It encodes CASSTTQGQGYTF.

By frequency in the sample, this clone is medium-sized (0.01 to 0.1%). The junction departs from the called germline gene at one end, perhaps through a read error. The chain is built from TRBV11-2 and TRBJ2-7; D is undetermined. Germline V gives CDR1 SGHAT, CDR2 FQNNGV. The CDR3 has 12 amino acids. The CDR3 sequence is CASSLGDTLFEF. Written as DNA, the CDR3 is TGTGCCAGCAGCTTAGGTGACACCTTATTTGAGTTC.

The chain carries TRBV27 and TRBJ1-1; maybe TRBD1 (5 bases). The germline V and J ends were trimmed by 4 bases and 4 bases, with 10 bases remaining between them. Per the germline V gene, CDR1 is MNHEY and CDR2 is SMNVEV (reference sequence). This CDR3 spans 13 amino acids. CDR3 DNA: TGTGCCAGCAGTTGGACCGGGGGCACTGAAGCTTTCTTT. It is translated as CASSWTGGTEAFF.

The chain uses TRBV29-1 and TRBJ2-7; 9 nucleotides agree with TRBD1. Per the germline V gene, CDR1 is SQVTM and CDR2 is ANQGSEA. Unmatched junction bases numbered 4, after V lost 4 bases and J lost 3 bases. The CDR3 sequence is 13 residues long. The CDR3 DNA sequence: TGCAGCGTTGGGGGACAGGGTTTCTACGAGCAGTACTTC. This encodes CSVGGQGFYEQYF.

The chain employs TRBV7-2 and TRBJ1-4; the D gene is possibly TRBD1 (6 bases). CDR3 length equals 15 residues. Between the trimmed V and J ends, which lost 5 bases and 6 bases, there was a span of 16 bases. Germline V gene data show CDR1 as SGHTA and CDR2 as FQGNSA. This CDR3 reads CASSNPADSYEKLFF. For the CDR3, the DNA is TGTGCCAGCAGCAACCCCGCGGACAGCTATGAAAAACTGTTTTTT.